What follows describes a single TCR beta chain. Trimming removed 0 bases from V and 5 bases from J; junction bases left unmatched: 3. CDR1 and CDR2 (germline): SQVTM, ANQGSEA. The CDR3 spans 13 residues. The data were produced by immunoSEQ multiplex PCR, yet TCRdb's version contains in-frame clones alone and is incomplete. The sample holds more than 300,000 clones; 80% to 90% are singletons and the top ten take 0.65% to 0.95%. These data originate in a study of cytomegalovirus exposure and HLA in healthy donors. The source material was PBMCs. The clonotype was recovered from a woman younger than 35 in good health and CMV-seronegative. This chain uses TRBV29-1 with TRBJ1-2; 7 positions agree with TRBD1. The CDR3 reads CSVEDRGEYGYTF. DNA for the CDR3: TGCAGCGTTGAAGACAGGGGGGAATATGGCTACACCTTC.